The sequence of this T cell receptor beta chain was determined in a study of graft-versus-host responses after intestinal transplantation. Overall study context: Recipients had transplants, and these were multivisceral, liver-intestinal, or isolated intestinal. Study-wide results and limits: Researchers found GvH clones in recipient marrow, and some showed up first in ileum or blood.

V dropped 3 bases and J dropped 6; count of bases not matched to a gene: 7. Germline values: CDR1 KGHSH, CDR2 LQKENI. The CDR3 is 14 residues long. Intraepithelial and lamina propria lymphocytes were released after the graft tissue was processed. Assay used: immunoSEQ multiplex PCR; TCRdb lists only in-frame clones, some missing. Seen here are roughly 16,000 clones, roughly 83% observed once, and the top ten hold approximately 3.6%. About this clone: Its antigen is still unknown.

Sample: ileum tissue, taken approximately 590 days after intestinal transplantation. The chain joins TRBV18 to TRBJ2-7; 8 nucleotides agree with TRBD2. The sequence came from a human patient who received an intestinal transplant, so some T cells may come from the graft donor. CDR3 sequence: CASSPGTSRLEQYF. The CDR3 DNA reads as TGTGCCAGCTCACCCGGGACTAGTAGGCTCGAGCAGTACTTC.